Shown below are 18 T cell receptor beta chains from a single sample sequenced in a study of T-cell memory formation after mild COVID-19. TCRdb re-called the 5' RACE reads with MiXCR, one entry per CDR3 protein. The top ten clones hold around an eighth of a sample with about 140,000 distinct CDR3 sequences, roughly 15% of them seen once. Sequences were obtained from PBMCs or a T cell subset sorted from them (not recorded which). The receptors stem from an adult woman who had mild COVID-19 (a few samples of this study predate the infection). Cell type and time point are not known.

This chain uses TRBV4-1 with TRBJ1-5; maybe TRBD1 (5 bases). CDR3 length equals 15 residues. Trimming removed 5 bases from V and 3 bases from J, with 14 bases in between. Germline-derived CDR1 and CDR2 are MGHRA and YSYEKL. As DNA, the CDR3 is TGCGCCAGCAGCAGAGGGGATGGAGACAATCAGCCCCAGCATTTT. The encoded protein is CASSRGDGDNQPQHF.

The chain has TRBV4-3 and TRBJ2-2; perhaps D is TRBD1 or TRBD2 (8 bases each). Germline CDR1 reads LGHNA; CDR2 reads YSLEER. The CDR3 is 19 amino acids. The germline V and J ends were trimmed by 3 bases and 4 bases, with 24 bases remaining between them. As DNA, the CDR3 is TGCGCCAGCAGCCAGGAAAGATTCGGGGGGGACAGGCGCACCGGGGAGCTGTTTTTT. Its translation is CASSQERFGGDRRTGELFF.

This clonotype was observed a few times. The CDR3 region is CASSLGPGQGYGYTF. CDR3 nucleotides: TGTGCCAGCAGTTTAGGCCCCGGACAGGGATATGGCTACACCTTC. The chain is built from TRBV27 and TRBJ1-2; TRBD1 matches at 8 bases. The CDR3 is made up of 15 amino acids. The germline V gene has CDR1 MNHEY and CDR2 SMNVEV (reference sequence). Trimming removed 2 bases from V and 5 bases from J; junction bases left unmatched: 7.

This clonotype was observed at least ten times. The chain carries TRBV25-1 and TRBJ2-6, with TRBD1 matching 8 bases. The CDR3 sequence is 16 residues long. The ends lost 1 base at V and 5 bases at J; junction bases unmatched: 4. From germline, CDR1 is MGHDK and CDR2 SYGVNS. CDR3 in DNA: TGTGCCAGCAGTGAATCCGGGACAGGACGGGCCAACGTCCTGACTTTC. Amino acid sequence: CASSESGTGRANVLTF.

The chain uses TRBV5-1 and TRBJ1-4; tentatively, D is TRBD1 (5 bases). The CDR3 totals 13 residues. V was cut by 8 bases and J by 3 bases, with 11 bases left in between. Looked up from germline, CDR1 is SGHRS and CDR2 is YFSETQ. DNA of the CDR3: TGCGCCAGTACAACAGGTCCTAATGAAAAACTGTTTTTT. Its protein is CASTTGPNEKLFF.

This clonotype was found a few times. This CDR3 reads CASSLGLKETQYF. In DNA form, the CDR3 reads TGTGCCAGCAGCTTGGGGCTAAAAGAGACCCAGTACTTC. The chain carries TRBV5-6 and TRBJ2-5, with D uncertain. The germline V gene has CDR1 SGHDT and CDR2 YYEEEE. This CDR3 has 13 residues. The V gene lost 0 bases and the J gene lost 3 bases, with 6 bases spanning the gap. Full variable domain (rest looked up from reference TRBV5-6 and TRBJ2-5): DAGVTQSPTHLIKTRGQQVTLRCSPKSGHDTVSWYQQALGQGPQFIFQYYEEEERQRGNFPDRFSGHQFPNYSSELNVNALLLGDSALYLCASSLGLKETQYFGPGTRLLVL.

This clonotype has more than one count but fewer than ten. The chain links TRBV3-1 to TRBJ1-4; D is perhaps TRBD1 (5 bases). Trimming shortened V by 9 bases and J by 3 bases, and 14 bases separated the two germline ends. Germline V gene sequence: CDR1 LGHDT, CDR2 YNNKEL (reference sequence). The CDR3 is 14 residues long. CDR3 amino acids: CARYRPGSNEKLFF. CDR3 sequence (DNA): TGTGCCAGATACAGACCAGGGTCTAATGAAAAACTGTTTTTT.

This chain joins TRBV5-1 and TRBJ1-4, with 10 bases aligning to TRBD1. The CDR3 is 14 amino acids. CDR1 is SGHRS, CDR2 YFSETQ, per germline. Trimming removed 5 bases from V and 8 bases from J; junction bases left unmatched: 6. The CDR3 protein is CASRSGTGEEKLFF. The CDR3 coding sequence is TGCGCCAGCAGATCCGGGACAGGGGAAGAAAAACTGTTTTTT.

The chain carries TRBV7-8 and TRBJ1-1; D is undetermined. CDR1 and CDR2 from the germline V gene are SGHVS and FQNEAQ. The CDR3 runs 13 residues. V lost 7 bases to trimming and J lost 6 bases, with 15 bases between them. The CDR3 DNA reads TGTGCCAGCACTAAGGACGGCCGAGCTGAAGCTTTCTTT. This translates into CASTKDGRAEAFF.

This clonotype came up a few times. In DNA form, the CDR3 reads TGCGCCAGCAGCCAATATCCCGACAGGGGGCTTGAGACCCAGTACTTC. Translating it yields CASSQYPDRGLETQYF. The J gene is TRBJ2-5, the V gene TRBV4-3; 10 positions match TRBD1. CDR1 LGHNA and CDR2 YSLEER come from the germline V gene. After removal of 2 bases from V and 5 bases from J, the junction contained 8 bases not matched to a gene. This CDR3 has 16 residues.

This clonotype has more than one count but fewer than ten. The CDR3 reads CASSTVGGGYEQYF. CDR3 nucleotide sequence: TGTGCCAGCAGCACAGTAGGGGGCGGCTACGAGCAGTACTTC. The genes are TRBV7-2 and TRBJ2-7, with TRBD1 matching 7 bases. The V segment lost 5 bases and the J segment 3 bases; nucleotides outside the gene matches: 7. The V gene's germline CDR1 is SGHTA and CDR2 FQGNSA. This CDR3 has 14 residues.

This chain joins TRBV6-6 and TRBJ1-5, with 7 nucleotides matching TRBD1. This CDR3 spans 14 amino acids. The V segment lost 2 bases and the J segment 3 bases; nucleotides outside the gene matches: 1. Per germline, CDR1 MNHNY and CDR2 SVGAGI (reference sequence). CDR3 region: CASSYEGANQPQHF. DNA of the CDR3: TGTGCCAGCAGTTACGAGGGGGCCAATCAGCCCCAGCATTTT.

The chain has TRBV15 and TRBJ2-5; D is unresolved. Germline loops: CDR1 LNHNV, CDR2 YYDKDF (reference sequence). The CDR3 extends over 14 amino acids. Trimming took off 3 bases at V and 0 bases at J, with 8 bases between the two ends. CDR3: CATSSRFHQETQYF. The CDR3 nucleotides read TGTGCCACCAGCAGTCGATTCCACCAAGAGACCCAGTACTTC.

The chain combines TRBV6-5 with TRBJ2-2; D possibly corresponds to TRBD1 (5 bases). In germline, CDR1 is MNHEY, CDR2 SVGAGI. V shed 5 bases and J shed 1 base, with 8 bases lying between them. The CDR3 contains 14 residues. The CDR3 sequence is CASSEGQNTGELFF. DNA of the CDR3: TGTGCCAGCAGTGAAGGACAGAACACCGGGGAGCTGTTTTTT.

This clonotype was seen a few times. V and J are TRBV20-1 and TRBJ2-2; maybe TRBD1 (6 bases). Between the trimmed V and J ends, which lost 5 bases and 2 bases, there was a span of 12 bases. There are 14 residues in the CDR3. Germline CDR1 is DFQATT and CDR2 is SNEGSKA (reference sequence). The CDR3 DNA sequence: TGCAGTGCTTTCAAGGGACAAAACACCGGGGAGCTGTTTTTT. It codes for CSAFKGQNTGELFF.

The sample holds a few counts of this clonotype. The chain couples TRBV12-3 or TRBV12-4 to TRBJ2-7; 12 nucleotides line up with TRBD2. The CDR3 runs 16 residues. With V trimmed by 2 bases and J by 3 bases, 5 bases remained unmatched. In DNA form, the CDR3 reads TGTGCCAGCAGTTTATCCCCACTAGCGGGAGGCTACGAGCAGTACTTC. Protein product: CASSLSPLAGGYEQYF.

In DNA form, the CDR3 reads TGTGCCAGCAGTATTTTACAGGGGGCTCTTGCAGATACGCAGTATTTT. Its protein is CASSILQGALADTQYF. The chain links TRBV28 to TRBJ2-3; 9 bases map to TRBD1. Trimming took 5 bases from V and 4 from J; bases not matched to a gene: 10. The length of the CDR3 is 16 residues. Germline CDR1 MDHEN, CDR2 SYDVKM.

This clonotype was counted only a few times. V usage is TRBV6-5 and J usage is TRBJ2-1, with TRBD2 matching 8 bases. Germline CDR1 and CDR2: MNHEY and SVGAGI. The CDR3 loop spans 15 amino acids. After removal of 2 bases from V and 3 bases from J, the junction contained 3 bases not matched to a gene. The CDR3 loop is CASSYERGIYNEQFF. The CDR3 bases are TGTGCCAGCAGTTACGAGCGGGGGATCTACAATGAGCAGTTCTTC.